The source of this T cell receptor (beta chain) is a study of CD8 T cells in Susac syndrome. From blood CD8+ and CD4+ T cells, TCR beta sequences were generated. This clonotype was counted between two and nine times. V lost 7 bases and J 6 bases, leaving 1 base between the germline ends. The V gene's germline CDR1 is DFQATT and CDR2 SNEGSKA (reference sequence). The length of the CDR3 is 8 residues. Reverse transcription of roughly 0.45 to 1 ug RNA was carried out with random hexamers. TCRdb reprocessed the immunoSEQ multiplex PCR reads via MiXCR and lists one record per CDR3 protein. The data show some 220,000 distinct CDR3 sequences, with 95% seen just once and 0.085% to 0.1% held by the top ten.

This TCR came from a human donor with multiple sclerosis. This chain joins TRBV20-1 and TRBJ2-1; no reliable D call. Sequenced sample: CD4+ T cells from PBMCs. The CDR3 DNA sequence: TGCAGTGTCAATGAGCAGTTCTTC. Translated: CSVNEQFF.